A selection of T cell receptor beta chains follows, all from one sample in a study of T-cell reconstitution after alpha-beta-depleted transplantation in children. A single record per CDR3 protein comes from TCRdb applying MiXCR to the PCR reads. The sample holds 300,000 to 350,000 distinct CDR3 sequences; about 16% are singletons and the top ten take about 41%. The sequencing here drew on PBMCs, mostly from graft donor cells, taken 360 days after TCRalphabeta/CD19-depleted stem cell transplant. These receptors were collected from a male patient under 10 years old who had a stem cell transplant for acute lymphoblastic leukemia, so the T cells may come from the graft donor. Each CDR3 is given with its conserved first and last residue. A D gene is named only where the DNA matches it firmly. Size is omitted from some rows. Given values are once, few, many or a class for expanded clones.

TGCGCCAGCAGCTCGGGACTCCGAGCAGGTCAAGAGACCCAGTACTTC,CASSSGLRAGQETQYF,TRBJ2-5,NA,TRBV5-1,few
TGTGCCAGCAGCTTCCACGGGACACCAAGCCCCTCTTACGAGCAGTACTTC,CASSFHGTPSPSYEQYF,TRBJ2-7,NA,TRBV7-2,few
TGTGCCAGCAGCTTATCCCTAGGGATCAGCCACGAGCAGTACTTC,CASSLSLGISHEQYF,TRBJ2-7,NA,TRBV7-6,NA
TGTGCCAGCAGGGAACTAGCGGGATCCTACAATGAGCAGTTCTTC,CASRELAGSYNEQFF,TRBJ2-1,TRBD2,TRBV2,NA
TGTGCCAGCAGTATAGGACAGGGATTATACAATGAGCAGTTCTTC,CASSIGQGLYNEQFF,TRBJ2-1,TRBD1,TRBV12-3/TRBV12-4,NA
TGCAGTGCTAGAGTTATAGGCGGCTCCTACGAGCAGTACTTC,CSARVIGGSYEQYF,TRBJ2-7,NA,TRBV20-1,NA
TGTGCCAGCACCTTAAACAGGGGAGTACGCGAGCAGTACTTC,CASTLNRGVREQYF,TRBJ2-7,TRBD1,TRBV28,few
TGTGCTAGTGGTTTGGCGCCCCGCTCCTACAATGAGCAGTTCTTC,CASGLAPRSYNEQFF,TRBJ2-1,NA,TRBV12-5,few
TGCGCCAGCAGCCAAGAAAGGGTTTTGGGGACTGAAGCTTTCTTT,CASSQERVLGTEAFF,TRBJ1-1,NA,TRBV4-3,NA
TGTGCCAGTAAATATTGGGGGGAGCAGGATGAGCAGTTCTTC,CASKYWGEQDEQFF,TRBJ2-1,NA,TRBV19,NA
TGTGCCAGCAGTTTGTGGGGGGCCCCCTACGAGCAGTACTTC,CASSLWGAPYEQYF,TRBJ2-7,NA,TRBV28,NA
TGCAGCGTTCCCGACTTTCCGCGGCGGACGGGAGCTGGAGATACGCAGTATTTT,CSVPDFPRRTGAGDTQYF,TRBJ2-3,NA,TRBV29-1,few